A single sample is the source of the 28 T cell receptor beta chains below, sequenced in a study of vaccination and CD4 T cells after COVID-19 (dated by TCRdb to between 2021 and 2023). Library preparation employed PCR. The listed sequencing device is Illumina iSeq 100. Starting from the raw public reads, TCRdb applied fastp trimming at Q25, assembled clones with MiXCR and retained in-frame beta chains. One record per CDR3 amino acid sequence lists the most common genes and DNA. This sample is represented by about 20,000 distinct CDR3 sequences; about three fifths of them were singletons. About 1.1% of the sample lies in the top ten. The starting material was CD4+ T cells from blood, obtained before SARS-CoV-2 vaccination. Every receptor here comes from a human donor who had recovered from COVID-19.

V is TRBV7-8 and J is TRBJ1-2, with D unresolved. The V end lost 3 bases, the J end lost 2 bases, and 7 bases lay between the germline ends. Germline CDR1 and CDR2: SGHVS and FQNEAQ. The CDR3 length is 13 residues. The CDR3 nucleotides read TGTGCCAGCAGCTTGCAATCGAACTATGGCTACACCTTC. Protein: CASSLQSNYGYTF.

This sequence joins TRBV2 and TRBJ1-5, with 8 positions matching TRBD1. The CDR3 is 13 amino acids. With 6 bases clipped from V and 3 bases from J, the junction kept 1 base outside the gene matches. CDR1 SNHLY and CDR2 FYNNEI come from the germline V gene. The CDR3 loop reads CASRGQANQPQHF. The CDR3 nucleotides read TGTGCCAGCAGGGGACAGGCCAATCAGCCCCAGCATTTT.

V and J are TRBV4-1 and TRBJ1-2; D remains ambiguous. CDR1 and CDR2 (germline): MGHRA, YSYEKL. The CDR3 covers 13 residues. V lost 0 bases and J lost 10, with 12 bases in between. In DNA form, the CDR3 reads TGCGCCAGCAGCCAAGACGGGTTGACTGACTACACCTTC. This translates into CASSQDGLTDYTF.

This rearrangement joins TRBV7-9 to TRBJ2-3; 10 positions match TRBD1. The J call is in doubt because the DNA end fits TRBJ1-5 better. This CDR3 spans 15 amino acids. The germline CDR1 and CDR2 sequences are SEHNR and FQNEAQ (reference sequence). The CDR3 DNA reads TGTGCCAGCAGCTTACGGGGGGACAGGGGTGATACGCAGCATTTT. Amino acids: CASSLRGDRGDTQHF.

This clonotype was seen a handful of times. V usage is TRBV27 and J usage is TRBJ2-1, with a possible D match to TRBD1 (5 bases). The CDR3 spans 15 residues. The germline V gene encodes CDR1 MNHEY and CDR2 SMNVEV (reference sequence). V dropped 2 bases and J dropped 3 bases, with 11 bases sitting between them. In nucleotides, the CDR3 is TGTGCCAGCAGTTTAAGGGGTCCGGTCTACAATGAGCAGTTCTTC. Residues: CASSLRGPVYNEQFF.

This clonotype was recorded only once. The chain has TRBV20-1 and TRBJ2-1, with 7 bases matching TRBD1. The germline V gene encodes CDR1 DFQATT and CDR2 SNEGSKA (reference sequence). The CDR3 contains 14 residues. Unmatched junction bases numbered 10, after V lost 6 bases and J lost 5 bases. This chain's CDR3 is CSADRQGHDNEQFF. CDR3 coding DNA: TGCAGTGCCGACCGACAGGGTCACGACAATGAGCAGTTCTTC.

This chain's CDR3 is CARSPAGGPSYEQYF. CDR3 bases: TGTGCCAGAAGCCCAGCGGGAGGGCCCTCCTACGAGCAGTACTTC. The chain links TRBV5-3 to TRBJ2-7; 10 nucleotides line up with TRBD2. TRBV5-3 is annotated as an ORF whose role is uncertain. V lost 4 bases, J lost 0 bases, and 4 bases stayed unmatched. CDR3 length: 15 residues.

J is TRBJ1-2 and V is TRBV18; 9 bases agree with TRBD1. Germline trimming cut 5 bases from V and 6 bases from J; bases unmatched to any gene: 7. CDR1 and CDR2 from the germline V gene are KGHSH and LQKENI. This CDR3 region has 14 residues. The CDR3 region has the DNA TGTGCCAGCTCATCAACAGGGGGCGGACATGGCTACACCTTC. It specifies CASSSTGGGHGYTF.

This clonotype was observed a few times. Germline and junction disagree at one end, which may indicate a read error. The chain carries TRBV20-1 and TRBJ1-1, with 8 bases that match TRBD1. CDR1 and CDR2 from the germline V gene are DFQATT and SNEGSKA (reference sequence). The CDR3 consists of 14 residues. The DNA of the CDR3 is TGCAGTGCCCTCTCCCGACAGGGGTGGACTGAGGCTTTCTTT. Amino acid sequence: CSALSRQGWTEAFF.

J is TRBJ2-7 and V is TRBV2; the D gene is possibly TRBD1 (5 bases). The V gene lost 4 bases and the J gene lost 1 base, with 11 bases spanning the gap. The V gene's germline CDR1 is SNHLY and CDR2 FYNNEI. The CDR3 is made up of 14 amino acids. CDR3 protein: CASSVSRTSYEQYF. CDR3 sequence (DNA): TGTGCCAGCAGTGTTAGCAGGACATCCTACGAGCAGTACTTC.

The sample holds a few counts of this clonotype. The chain carries TRBV24-1 and TRBJ2-3; possible D gene TRBD2, 7 bases. The CDR3 is made up of 11 amino acids. Trimming took 9 bases from V and 6 from J, leaving 9 bases between them. Germline CDR1 KGHDR, CDR2 SFDVKD. The CDR3 loop is CATRGADTQYF. In nucleotides, the CDR3 is TGTGCCACCCGGGGGGCTGATACGCAGTATTTT.

The V and J genes are TRBV20-1 and TRBJ2-1; 7 bases agree with TRBD1. The CDR3 loop spans 14 amino acids. After removal of 5 bases from V and 8 bases from J, the junction contained 12 bases not matched to a gene. CDR1 and CDR2 (germline): DFQATT, SNEGSKA (reference sequence). CDR3 residues: CSADRDSTGDEQFF. The CDR3 region has the DNA TGCAGTGCTGACCGGGACAGCACTGGGGATGAGCAGTTCTTC.

The chain carries TRBV6-1 and TRBJ1-1; D not certain. The CDR3 has 14 residues. Germline V gene data show CDR1 as MNHNS and CDR2 as SASEGT. V was cut by 1 base and J by 0 bases, with 6 bases left in between. CDR3 in amino acids: CASSEGGLNTEAFF. In nucleotides, the CDR3 is TGTGCCAGCAGTGAAGGGGGATTGAACACTGAAGCTTTCTTT.

The table lists this clonotype with a count of one. This rearrangement joins TRBV2 to TRBJ2-4; no reliable D call. Germline CDR1 SNHLY, CDR2 FYNNEI. V shed 0 bases and J shed 12 bases, with 21 bases lying between them. This CDR3 comprises 16 residues. The CDR3 loop is CASSEAPATSSKTQYF. The DNA of the CDR3 is TGTGCCAGCAGTGAAGCCCCAGCGACATCCTCTAAGACTCAGTACTTC.

In this sample, this clonotype turned up a few times. The V call is TRBV7-8, the J call TRBJ1-5, with 7 bases identical to TRBD1. Unmatched junction bases numbered 11, after V lost 5 bases and J lost 7 bases. This CDR3 spans 15 amino acids. Germline V gene data show CDR1 as SGHVS and CDR2 as FQNEAQ. The CDR3, as DNA: TGTGCCAGCAGCCTTAGCGGACAGGTGGGACAGCCCCAGCATTTT. The encoded protein is CASSLSGQVGQPQHF.

The chain joins TRBV28 to TRBJ1-5; a possible D gene is TRBD1 (5 bases). From germline, CDR1 is MDHEN and CDR2 SYDVKM. Trimming removed 3 bases at V and 3 bases at J, with 12 bases between. This CDR3 comprises 15 residues. The CDR3 is CASSFFQGDNQPQHF. CDR3 DNA sequence: TGTGCCAGCAGTTTTTTTCAGGGCGACAATCAGCCCCAGCATTTT.

The chain links TRBV27 to TRBJ2-4, with TRBD1 matching over 7 bases. V gave up 3 bases and J gave up 0 bases; unmatched junction bases: 2. The V gene's germline CDR1 is MNHEY and CDR2 SMNVEV (reference sequence). CDR3 length: 15 amino acids. The CDR3 loop reads CASSFRGLAKNIQYF. The CDR3 region has the DNA TGTGCCAGCAGTTTCAGGGGGTTAGCCAAAAACATTCAGTACTTC.

This chain joins TRBV7-6 and TRBJ2-5, with TRBD1 matching over 8 bases. The CDR3 contains 14 residues. The ends lost 6 bases at V and 4 bases at J; junction bases unmatched: 7. The germline CDR1 and CDR2 sequences are SGHVS and FNYEAQ. CDR3 coding DNA: TGTGCCAGCAGTGAACGCAGGGGGCGAGAGACCCAGTACTTC. Amino acids: CASSERRGRETQYF.

This clonotype has only a few counts. The chain is built from TRBV6-1 and TRBJ2-7; a possible D gene is TRBD2 (5 bases). CDR3 length: 18 residues. V was trimmed by 6 bases and J by 0 bases, leaving 24 bases between them. In germline, CDR1 is MNHNS, CDR2 SASEGT. CDR3 sequence: CASREPDRGLRNSYEQYF. In DNA form, the CDR3 reads TGTGCCAGCAGAGAGCCGGACCGCGGACTTCGAAACTCCTACGAGCAGTACTTC.

The CDR3 sequence is CASTDLGTGKGTDTQYF. For the CDR3, the DNA is TGTGCCAGCACCGACTTGGGGACAGGGAAAGGCACAGATACGCAGTATTTT. The chain joins TRBV6-2 or TRBV6-3 to TRBJ2-3; 9 bases match TRBD1. Trimming removed 7 bases from V and 1 base from J; junction bases left unmatched: 12. Germline V gene data show CDR1 as MNHEY and CDR2 as SVGEGT. The CDR3 is 17 amino acids.

The chain joins TRBV27 to TRBJ2-2; TRBD2 might be the D (7 bases). Deletions cut 7 bases from V and 6 bases from J, with 21 bases between. The CDR3 consists of 16 residues. The germline gives CDR1 MNHEY, CDR2 SMNVEV (reference sequence). This CDR3 is CASIYGGAIHAGELFF. The CDR3 DNA reads TGTGCCAGCATCTATGGGGGGGCAATTCACGCCGGGGAGCTGTTTTTT.

This chain uses TRBV6-1 with TRBJ1-2; 8 bases align to TRBD1. From germline, CDR1 is MNHNS and CDR2 SASEGT. This CDR3 contains 14 residues. With V trimmed by 3 bases and J by 7 bases, 7 bases remained unmatched. CDR3 residues: CASSEPDRVSGYTF. The CDR3 DNA reads as TGTGCCAGCAGTGAGCCGGACAGGGTGTCTGGCTACACCTTC.

This clonotype has more than one count but fewer than ten. This rearrangement joins TRBV20-1 to TRBJ1-6, with D unclear. The CDR3 length is 14 residues. The germline gives CDR1 DFQATT, CDR2 SNEGSKA (reference sequence). The ends were cut back, 5 bases at V and 4 bases at J, with 12 bases in the middle. The CDR3 DNA sequence: TGCAGTGCTCTTTCCGGGGTATATAATTCACCCCTCCACTTT. Translation gives CSALSGVYNSPLHF.

Only a few counts were recorded for this clonotype. V gene TRBV7-9 combines with J gene TRBJ2-5; D not resolved. The CDR3 totals 12 residues. Between the trimmed V and J ends, which lost 5 bases and 5 bases, there was a span of 9 bases. Germline V gene data show CDR1 as SEHNR and CDR2 as FQNEAQ (reference sequence). CDR3 sequence: CASSREGETQYF. The CDR3 nucleotides are TGTGCCAGCAGCCGAGAAGGGGAGACCCAGTACTTC.

The chain combines TRBV6-1 with TRBJ1-6; TRBD1 agrees at 9 bases. Germline V CDR1 and CDR2: MNHNS, SASEGT. Trimming at V came to 1 base and at J to 10 bases, leaving 2 bases not matched to a gene. The CDR3 runs 14 residues. CDR3 in amino acids: CASSEGTGVSPLHF. In DNA, the CDR3 is TGTGCCAGCAGTGAAGGGACAGGGGTCTCACCCCTCCACTTT.

A single count supports this clonotype. The DNA of the CDR3 is TGTGCCAGCAGCTTGGAATTTGAGCAGTTCTTC. This sequence encodes CASSLEFEQFF. V gene TRBV5-4 combines with J gene TRBJ2-1; no firm D call. The V end was cut by 0 bases, the J end by 9 bases, with 4 bases between. CDR1 and CDR2 (germline): SGHNT, YYREEE (reference sequence). The CDR3 extends over 11 amino acids.

The CDR3 nucleotides read TGTGCCACCAGTGATTCTCCCAGGGGGAGAGGGAATGAAAAACTGTTTTTT. It yields the protein CATSDSPRGRGNEKLFF. The rearrangement joins TRBV24-1 to TRBJ1-4; TRBD1 matches at 7 bases. V lost 2 bases, J lost 5 bases, and 10 bases stayed unmatched. CDR1 is KGHDR and CDR2 is SFDVKD in the germline V gene. The CDR3 loop spans 17 amino acids.

The J gene is TRBJ1-5, the V gene TRBV28; 7 nucleotides line up with TRBD1. From germline, CDR1 is MDHEN and CDR2 SYDVKM. CDR3 length: 14 residues. J gave up 4 bases and V 4 bases, and 4 bases lay outside the gene matches. For the CDR3, the DNA is TGTGCCAGCAGTTCAGGGGGGGTGAATCAGCCCCAGCATTTT. Amino acids: CASSSGGVNQPQHF.